The subject of this entry is one TCR beta chain. The antigen remains unidentified. This sample is part of a study of radiotherapy plus CTLA-4 blockade in lung cancer. Study-wide results and caveats: Response was reportedly best predicted by early blood T cell clone dynamics, with interferon-beta. Expansion in blood of tumor-derived TCR clones was seen after radiotherapy plus ipilimumab.

Germline V gene data show CDR1 as SGHRS and CDR2 as YFSETQ. The CDR3 covers 15 residues. The ends lost 0 bases at V and 8 bases at J; junction bases unmatched: 4. Those with chemo-refractory metastatic non-small-cell lung cancer were treated with focal radiation combined with CTLA-4 blockade using ipilimumab. Sequencing used immunoSEQ multiplex PCR; TCRdb keeps in-frame clones, though not all of them. The table lists tens of thousands of clones, about four fifths of them singletons, with about 14% in the top ten. This material consisted of peripheral blood, taken from a patient treated with radiotherapy plus ipilimumab. The source of this sequence is a human donor with non-small cell lung cancer that progressed on radiotherapy plus ipilimumab. The V and J genes are TRBV5-1 and TRBJ2-1, with 11 bases identical to TRBD2. The CDR3 sequence: CASSLGLAGGYEQFF. The CDR3, as DNA: TGCGCCAGCAGCTTGGGGCTAGCGGGGGGATATGAGCAGTTCTTC. Combining the CDR3 with reference TRBV5-1 and TRBJ2-1 gives the whole variable domain KAGVTQTPRYLIKTRGQQVTLSCSPISGHRSVSWYQQTPGQGLQFLFEYFSETQRNKGNFPGRFSGRQFSNSRSEMNVSTLELGDSALYLCASSLGLAGGYEQFFGPGTRLTVL.